This section outlines one T cell receptor (beta chain) sequence together with its context. Its antigen is unknown. The entry originates in a study of early stage breast cancer tumors. Study details: The ER+/PR+/HER2- tumors included eight ductal and a handful of lobular carcinomas. General study results and limits: Blood repertoires resembled normal breast more than tumor.

Profiled with immunoSEQ multiplex PCR; TCRdb holds only in-frame clones, not every one. In the table there are tens of thousands of clones, around 72% of which are singletons. V lost 8 bases to trimming and J lost 4 bases; unmatched junction nucleotides: 10. CDR1 and CDR2 (germline): SGHTA, FQGNSA. The CDR3 has 14 residues. The origin of this receptor is a person in their fifties with breast cancer. The sequenced sample was blood. The chain has TRBV7-2 and TRBJ1-1, with TRBD1 matching over 7 bases. The CDR3 DNA follows: TGTGCCAGCCGAACCCAGGGGGTAGGCACTGAAGCTTTCTTT. Protein sequence: CASRTQGVGTEAFF.